This T cell receptor (beta chain) was profiled in a study of blood T cell repertoires in COVID-19 (dated by TCRdb to between 2020 and 2021). For context, the study as a whole: The collaborator samples originated in the United States, Italy and Spain and spanned the acute and convalescent phases of COVID-19. HLA class I and class II types, where available, came from metadata supplied by the sample provider rather than from assay-based typing. The material from the prospective study consisted of cDNA or gDNA derived from T cells, B-cell-depleted T cells, or PBMCs. Nearly every sample came with metadata listing a de-identified subject ID, COVID-19 status, age in years and sex. A freely available public database, intended as a resource for researchers studying the immune response to SARS-CoV-2, is where the repertoires were released. Samples came from the ongoing ImmuneRACE study (first 160 participants) plus 1,254 subjects from 6 global collaborators. Deeply sampled blood TCRbeta repertoires from subjects exposed to, actively infected with, or recovered from COVID-19 were included in the dataset. On the study overall, not on this receptor specifically: The quantity of clinical and demographic metadata differed by source and by participant and was supplied without curation.

Collaborating institutions collected whole blood in K2EDTA tubes following their own protocols. For TCRbeta analysis, collaborators shipped samples in one of three forms: frozen whole blood, isolated PBMCs, or DNA extracted from either of those sample types. The CDR3 runs 12 residues from the cysteine to the phenylalanine. The read is trimmed to its CDR3 DNA, 36 bases read in frame from base 1. V is pared back by 1 base and J by 15 bases, with 13 bases lying between the germline termini. CDR1 and CDR2 (LGHDT, YNNKEL) derive from the germline V gene (reference sequence). The immunoSEQ Assay, a bias-controlled multiplex PCR, was used to amplify TCRbeta CDR3 regions from genomic DNA. In the original analysis: Within the assay, amplification of reference gene primers was used to estimate how many nucleated cells each sample contained. Sequence reads were collapsed and filtered to measure the absolute abundance of every unique TCRbeta CDR3 rearrangement. For each sample, productive Simpson clonality was calculated as the square root of Simpson's diversity index across productive rearrangements. What TCRdb holds here is the immuneACCESS table cut down to in-frame rearrangements. Part of the clones is not present; checked against another copy, under half of the missing clones reflect an unresolved V gene, and the others are unexplained. That table is the source of V, J and clone size, and D and trimming were worked out from the DNA. The sample contains over 140,000 clones, about 80% of them found a single time. The ten largest clonotypes hold less than 4% of the sample.

About this clone itself: Its antigen specificity is not known. No per-base quality is available; no much larger clone lies one base away.

The source of this sequence is a woman in her fifties or sixties with acute or convalescent COVID-19. The material sequenced was peripheral blood. The chain couples TRBV3-1 (or the pseudogene TRBV3-2) to TRBJ2-1; the D gene is unclear. The DNA sequence is TGTGCCAGCAGCCAAGGTGAGGCCTGGCGGTTCTTC. Its protein is CASSQGEAWRFF.